The 21 T cell receptor beta chains presented below share a single source sample, sequenced in a study of a mutant IDH1 vaccine in newly diagnosed glioma. As for time point: week 11, during vaccination. Each vaccine dose was 300 ug of mutant IDH1 20-mer peptide, with topical imiquimod. Data came from immunoSEQ multiplex PCR; TCRdb stores just in-frame clones and leaves some out. Among around 130,000 clones listed, 80% were seen once. The antigens of these receptors remain unknown. The source was PBMCs, collected from a glioma patient whose treatment included an IDH1 peptide vaccine. The receptors were gathered from a man aged 40-55 years with glioma.

V usage is TRBV11-3 and J usage is TRBJ2-7, with D possibly being TRBD1 or TRBD2 (5 bases each). This CDR3 region has 15 residues. In germline, CDR1 is SGHNT, CDR2 YENEEA. V lost 2 bases and J lost 0, with 11 bases in between. The CDR3 spells CASSLKAGSSYEQYF. CDR3 DNA sequence: TGTGCCAGCAGCTTAAAGGCAGGGAGCTCCTACGAGCAGTACTTC.

CDR3 in amino acids: CASSPLAGRSYEQYF. The CDR3, as DNA: TGTGCCAGCAGCCCGCTAGCGGGGAGATCCTACGAGCAGTACTTC. V and J are TRBV7-2 and TRBJ2-7; 9 bases map to TRBD2. Germline-derived CDR1 and CDR2 are SGHTA and FQGNSA. J was trimmed by 1 base and V by 5 bases; bases with no gene match: 6. This CDR3 has 15 residues.

The V and J genes are TRBV5-5 and TRBJ2-5; D tentatively fits TRBD1 or TRBD2 (5 bases each). Trimming shortened V by 0 bases and J by 3 bases, and 12 bases separated the two germline ends. CDR1 is SGHKS and CDR2 is YYEKEE in the germline V gene (reference sequence). This CDR3 region has 15 residues. The CDR3 region is CASSLAPWGKETQYF. The CDR3 coding sequence is TGTGCCAGCAGCTTGGCGCCCTGGGGGAAAGAGACCCAGTACTTC.

The chain employs TRBV9 and TRBJ1-1; tentatively, D is TRBD1 (6 bases). Trimming pared 3 bases from V and 11 bases from J, leaving 20 bases between. Germline V gives CDR1 SGDLS, CDR2 YYNGEE. This CDR3 contains 14 residues. This CDR3 is CASSGGQRGSQAFF. Here the CDR3 DNA reads TGTGCCAGCAGCGGGGGGCAACGGGGCAGTCAGGCTTTCTTT.

The chain is built from TRBV2 and TRBJ1-1, with D possibly TRBD1 on 5 matching bases. The V and J ends lost 7 bases and 1 base respectively, with 10 bases between them. CDR3 size: 13 residues. Germline lookup yields CDR1 SNHLY and CDR2 FYNNEI. CDR3 loop: CASTPGQNTEAFF. DNA of the CDR3: TGTGCCAGCACGCCAGGACAGAACACTGAAGCTTTCTTT.

Only a few counts were recorded for this clone. The chain couples TRBV4-3 to TRBJ2-1, with 15 nucleotides matching TRBD2. Germline V gives CDR1 LGHNA, CDR2 YSLEER. J lost 8 bases, V lost 3 bases, and 2 bases had no gene match. The CDR3 totals 15 residues. The CDR3 DNA sequence: TGCGCCAGCAGCCAGCGGACTAGCGGGGGGGATGAGCAGTTCTTC. Residues: CASSQRTSGGDEQFF.

This rearrangement joins TRBV14 to TRBJ2-7; D call uncertain. Trimming took 0 bases from V and 0 from J, leaving 3 bases between them. The CDR3 is 13 residues long. Germline V gene lookup returns CDR1 SGHDN and CDR2 FVKESK. DNA of the CDR3: TGTGCCAGCAGCCAAGACGACTCCTACGAGCAGTACTTC. Translation: CASSQDDSYEQYF.

This clone has a handful of counts. The V call is TRBV6-6, the J call TRBJ1-5; D remains unclear. Germline-derived CDR1 and CDR2 are MNHNY and SVGAGI (reference sequence). Trimming took off 6 bases at V and 4 bases at J, with 19 bases between the two ends. This CDR3 contains 16 residues. Here the CDR3 DNA reads TGTGCCAGCAGAGACAACAGCCGTGACGGTAATCAGCCCCAGCATTTT. Its translation is CASRDNSRDGNQPQHF.

This clone was detected only once. V and J are TRBV27 and TRBJ1-4; TRBD1 agrees at 8 bases. Trimming removed 5 bases from V and 3 bases from J; junction bases left unmatched: 11. The CDR3 has 17 amino acids. Germline V gives CDR1 MNHEY, CDR2 SMNVEV (reference sequence). CDR3 amino acids: CASSPYPPTGANEKLFF. The CDR3 region has the DNA TGTGCCAGCAGTCCTTACCCCCCGACAGGGGCTAATGAAAAACTGTTTTTT.

There are a few counts of this clone. The J gene is TRBJ2-6, the V gene TRBV6-4; 13 bases agree with TRBD2. Germline assignment: CDR1 MRHNA and CDR2 SNTAGT. V trimming: 5 bases; J trimming: 4 bases; junction bases outside the gene matches: 2. The CDR3 totals 16 residues. CDR3 in amino acids: CASSTSGGAGANVLTF. The CDR3 DNA follows: TGTGCCAGCAGTACTAGCGGGGGGGCCGGGGCCAACGTCCTGACTTTC.

This clone was observed a single time. V is TRBV19 and J is TRBJ1-1, with D possibly matching TRBD1 (5 bases). Trimming took 2 bases from V and 6 from J, leaving 13 bases between them. Germline loops: CDR1 LNHDA, CDR2 SQIVND (reference sequence). The CDR3 contains 14 residues. CDR3 in DNA: TGTGCCAGTAGTATATATCAGGGACGGGCTGAAGCTTTCTTT. It codes for CASSIYQGRAEAFF.

V and J are TRBV5-1 and TRBJ2-5; possibly TRBD1 for D (5 bases). Trimming left V 1 base short and J 1 base short, with 8 bases between. The CDR3 totals 14 residues. Germline V gene sequence: CDR1 SGHRS, CDR2 YFSETQ. The CDR3 bases are TGCGCCAGCAGCTTGAAGGGGCCCCAAGAGACCCAGTACTTC. As protein: CASSLKGPQETQYF.

This clone was seen more than once but under ten times. This chain uses TRBV19 with TRBJ1-1; D call uncertain. V was cut by 2 bases and J by 0 bases, with 13 bases left in between. Germline loops: CDR1 LNHDA, CDR2 SQIVND (reference sequence). This CDR3 comprises 16 residues. In nucleotides, the CDR3 is TGTGCCAGTAGTATACGCGGAGACTCCATGAACACTGAAGCTTTCTTT. As protein: CASSIRGDSMNTEAFF.

The chain uses TRBV7-9 and TRBJ2-5; D ambiguous. The DNA end favors TRBJ2-7, so the J call may be wrong. Germline V gene data show CDR1 as SEHNR and CDR2 as FQNEAQ (reference sequence). CDR3 size: 14 residues. CDR3 nucleotide sequence: TGTGCCAGCAGCTTAGTGTCCCGGCTCGGCGAGCAGTACTTC. This sequence encodes CASSLVSRLGEQYF.

This chain connects TRBV7-2 to TRBJ1-3; D is unclear. The CDR3 loop spans 14 amino acids. Trimming removed 5 bases from V and 2 bases from J, with 10 bases in between. Germline assignment: CDR1 SGHTA and CDR2 FQGNSA. This CDR3 reads CASSPGVAGNTIYF. The CDR3 nucleotides are TGTGCCAGCAGCCCCGGTGTGGCTGGAAACACCATATATTTT.

This clone was detected only a few times. The chain carries TRBV18 and TRBJ1-5; unclear D gene. The V gene lost 6 bases and the J gene lost 7 bases, with 16 bases spanning the gap. The CDR3 length is 14 residues. Germline V gives CDR1 KGHSH, CDR2 LQKENI. CDR3 sequence reads: CASSLTEPGQPQHF. In DNA, the CDR3 is TGTGCCAGCTCCCTCACAGAACCGGGGCAGCCCCAGCATTTT.

The J gene is TRBJ2-2, the V gene TRBV6-5; 8 bases agree with TRBD2. The CDR3 sequence is 10 residues long. CDR1 MNHEY and CDR2 SVGAGI come from the germline V gene. V lost 11 bases, J lost 7 bases, and 0 bases stayed unmatched. The CDR3 DNA reads as TGTGCCGCGGGGGGCGGGGAGCTGTTTTTT. It translates to CAAGGGELFF.

V and J are TRBV11-2 and TRBJ2-2, with D perhaps matching TRBD2 (5 bases). V dropped 0 bases and J dropped 6 bases, with 5 bases sitting between them. The germline CDR1 and CDR2 sequences are SGHAT and FQNNGV. This CDR3 has 13 residues. This CDR3 is CASSLDGAGELFF. The CDR3 coding sequence is TGTGCCAGCAGCTTAGACGGGGCCGGGGAGCTGTTTTTT.

The chain links TRBV6-6 to TRBJ2-5, with D uncertain. The CDR3 is made up of 14 amino acids. Between the trimmed V and J ends, which lost 2 bases and 2 bases, there was a span of 9 bases. From germline, CDR1 is MNHNY and CDR2 SVGAGI (reference sequence). CDR3 sequence reads: CASSYDTSQETQYF. In DNA form, the CDR3 reads TGTGCCAGCAGTTACGACACTTCTCAAGAGACCCAGTACTTC.

The V and J genes are TRBV15 and TRBJ2-3; no definite D call. There are 11 residues in the CDR3. V shed 6 bases and J shed 5 bases, with 6 bases lying between them. Looked up from germline, CDR1 is LNHNV and CDR2 is YYDKDF (reference sequence). CDR3 bases: TGTGCCACCAGTAGGCGAGATACGCAGTATTTT. It codes for CATSRRDTQYF.

The genes are TRBV7-6 and TRBJ2-7; 9 bases align to TRBD1. The CDR3 is 16 amino acids. Germline lookup yields CDR1 SGHVS and CDR2 FNYEAQ. The V gene end was trimmed by 3 bases and the J gene end by 5 bases; junction bases not matched to a gene: 11. The CDR3 spells CASSFKPGQGTHEQYF. In nucleotides, the CDR3 is TGTGCCAGCAGCTTCAAACCGGGACAGGGTACCCACGAGCAGTACTTC. The full variable domain, with the rest looked up from reference TRBV7-6 and TRBJ2-7, is GAGVSQSPRYKVTKRGQDVALRCDPISGHVSLYWYRQALGQGPEFLTYFNYEAQQDKSGLPNDRFSAERPEGSISTLTIQRTEQRDSAMYRCASSFKPGQGTHEQYFGPGTRLTVT.